In its sample, the clone carrying this T cell receptor beta chain was seen once. Generated by immunoSEQ multiplex PCR, the TCRdb table keeps only in-frame clones and is missing some. The sample records around 350,000 clones, 85% to 90% being singletons. This sample is drawn from a study of blood T cell repertoires in COVID-19. Germline trimming cut 0 bases from V and 1 base from J; bases unmatched to any gene: 10. The germline V gene has CDR1 GTSNPN and CDR2 SVGIG (reference sequence). The CDR3 is made up of 17 amino acids. The chain employs TRBV30 and TRBJ2-7; 9 positions agree with TRBD1. The sequenced sample was peripheral blood. This sequence originates from a human donor in a cohort sampled during active COVID-19. CDR3 bases: TGTGCCTGGAGTGTACTTAAGTTCGGGACAGGGTCCTACGAGCAGTACTTC. It specifies CAWSVLKFGTGSYEQYF.